This T cell receptor (beta chain) was captured by sequencing in a study of technical replicates of blood from a few donors. Clones were sequenced by immunoSEQ multiplex PCR, and TCRdb holds only the in-frame ones, with some missing. The sample yields fewer than 45,000 clones, 95% to 97% seen once. The clonotype comes from a human donor in good health. The sequenced material came from T cells isolated from PBMCs.

CDR3 sequence reads: CASSTQREASYEQYF. As DNA, the CDR3 is TGTGCCAGCAGCACCCAGCGGGAGGCTTCCTACGAGCAGTACTTC. The chain has TRBV5-4 and TRBJ2-7, with TRBD2 identical over 9 bases. The germline V gene encodes CDR1 SGHNT and CDR2 YYREEE (reference sequence). Trimming at V came to 4 bases and at J to 1 base, leaving 6 bases not matched to a gene. There are 15 residues in the CDR3.